Shown below are 6 T cell receptor beta chains from a single sample sequenced in a study of radiation and T cells in renal cell carcinoma. Repertoires were generated with immunoSEQ multiplex PCR, while TCRdb's copy carries only in-frame clones and drops some. The repertoire has about 100,000 clones, approximately 80% of them found once; the top ten carry 6% to 9%. Specified time point: blood 4 weeks post-SBRT, at nephrectomy. Specified treatment: 15 Gy SBRT to primary tumor, nephrectomy 4 weeks later. The material was blood, obtained from a patient whose treatment included radiotherapy and nephrectomy. These receptors all stem from a man in his fifties or sixties with renal cell carcinoma.

This clone was seen a single time. The genes are TRBV5-5 and TRBJ2-5; D is unclear. Deletions cut 4 bases from V and 1 base from J, with 11 bases between. CDR1 is SGHKS, CDR2 YYEKEE, per germline (reference sequence). The CDR3 has 14 amino acids. The CDR3 spells CASSLTRTQETQYF. As DNA, the CDR3 is TGTGCCAGCAGCCTGACGCGCACCCAAGAGACCCAGTACTTC.

The chain joins TRBV28 to TRBJ2-5; D might be TRBD1 or TRBD2, each matching 5 bases. The length of the CDR3 is 13 residues. Trimming shortened V by 7 bases and J by 7 bases, and 16 bases separated the two germline ends. Germline CDR1 MDHEN, CDR2 SYDVKM. The CDR3 protein is CASNLGLGGTQYF. In DNA form, the CDR3 reads TGTGCCAGCAACTTGGGGCTTGGGGGGACCCAGTACTTC.

J is TRBJ2-3 and V is TRBV9; D not certain. Trimming removed 4 bases from V and 0 bases from J, with 9 bases in between. Germline V gives CDR1 SGDLS, CDR2 YYNGEE. There are 14 residues in the CDR3. The CDR3 nucleotides are TGTGCCAGCAGCCAACAAGCTAGCACAGATACGCAGTATTTT. Translation: CASSQQASTDTQYF.

The gene calls are TRBV7-6 and TRBJ1-3; D is uncertain. Trimming left V 5 bases short and J 14 bases short, with 22 bases between. CDR3 length: 14 residues. CDR1 and CDR2 (germline): SGHVS, FNYEAQ. CDR3 sequence: CASSTLGWQANLYF. CDR3 nucleotide sequence: TGTGCCAGCAGCACCCTAGGGTGGCAGGCGAATCTATATTTT.

The chain couples TRBV5-1 to TRBJ2-3, with 9 bases aligning to TRBD2. V lost 6 bases and J lost 3; bases outside the gene matches: 8. Germline V gives CDR1 SGHRS, CDR2 YFSETQ. This CDR3 spans 15 amino acids. The CDR3 sequence: CASTTLGLATDTQYF. The CDR3 nucleotides are TGCGCCAGCACAACTTTGGGACTAGCAACAGATACGCAGTATTTT.

Remarks on this clone: One end of the junction varies from germline; a read error may be responsible. V is TRBV2 and J is TRBJ2-6; possibly TRBD1 for D (6 bases). The CDR3 covers 15 residues. The germline V gene has CDR1 SNHLY and CDR2 FYNNEI. As DNA, the CDR3 is TGTGCCAGCAGCCCTGGGGGCCCTGGCGCCAACGTCCTGACTTTC. As protein: CASSPGGPGANVLTF.